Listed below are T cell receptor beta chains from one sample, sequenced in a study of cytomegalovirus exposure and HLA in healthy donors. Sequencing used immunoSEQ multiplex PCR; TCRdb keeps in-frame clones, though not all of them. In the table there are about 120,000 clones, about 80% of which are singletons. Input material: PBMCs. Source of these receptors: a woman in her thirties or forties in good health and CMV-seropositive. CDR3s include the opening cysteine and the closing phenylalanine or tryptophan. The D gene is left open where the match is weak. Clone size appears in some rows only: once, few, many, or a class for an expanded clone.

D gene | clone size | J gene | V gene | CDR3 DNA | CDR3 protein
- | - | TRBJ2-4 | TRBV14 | TGTGCCAGCAGCCAAGGCGGTCTCACTCAGTACTTC | CASSQGGLTQYF
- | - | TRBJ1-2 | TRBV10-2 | TGCGCCAGCAGTGAGCACAGGGATGGCTACACCTTC | CASSEHRDGYTF
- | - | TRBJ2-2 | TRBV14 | TGTGCCAGCAACACACAGAACACCGGGGAGCTGTTTTTT | CASNTQNTGELFF
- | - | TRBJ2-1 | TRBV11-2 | TGTGCCAGCAGCTTGGGAGGCCTGAATGAGCAGTTCTTC | CASSLGGLNEQFF
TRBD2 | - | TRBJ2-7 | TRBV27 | TGTGCCAGCAGTTTACGCCTAGCGGGAGGGCGCAGCTACGAGCAGTACTTC | CASSLRLAGGRSYEQYF
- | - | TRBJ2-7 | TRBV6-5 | TGTGCCAGCACAGGTCACAGAACCTACGAGCAGTACTTC | CASTGHRTYEQYF
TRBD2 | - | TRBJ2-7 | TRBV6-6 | TGTGCCAGCAGTTACGGAGCGGGAGGGTACGAGCAGTACTTC | CASSYGAGGYEQYF
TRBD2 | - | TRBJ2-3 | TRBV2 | TGTGCCAGCAGTGAAAGTAGGCTAGCGGGAGTGCCAGATACGCAGTATTTT | CASSESRLAGVPDTQYF
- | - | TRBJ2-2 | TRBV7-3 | TGTGCCAGCAAGGTGTCCGGGATTATCGGGGAGCTGTTTTTT | CASKVSGIIGELFF
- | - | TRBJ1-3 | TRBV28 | TGTGCCAGCAGACAAACCGGGACACGGTCGAGATATTTT | CASRQTGTRSRYF
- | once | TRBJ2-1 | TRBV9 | TGTGCCAGCAGCCCGGATCTGACGGGTGAGCAGTTCTTC | CASSPDLTGEQFF
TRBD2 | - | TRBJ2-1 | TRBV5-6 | TGTGCCAGCAGCTTGTCTAGCGGGGCCTACAATGAGCAGTTCTTC | CASSLSSGAYNEQFF
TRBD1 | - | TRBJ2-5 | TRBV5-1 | TGCGCCAGCACCTCCGGGACAGGGGAAGAGACCCAGTACTTC | CASTSGTGEETQYF
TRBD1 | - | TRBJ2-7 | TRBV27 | TGTGCCAGCAGTCTCCTACAGGGGAGAGACGAGCAGTACTTC | CASSLLQGRDEQYF
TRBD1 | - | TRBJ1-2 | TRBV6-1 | TGTGCCAGCAGGCTAAGACAGGGGAGGAACTATGGCTACACCTTC | CASRLRQGRNYGYTF
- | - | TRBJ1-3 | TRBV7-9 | TGTGCCAGCAGCTTAGATGGTACGCAGACTGGAAACACCATATATTTT | CASSLDGTQTGNTIYF
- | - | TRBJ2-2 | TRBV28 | TGTGCCAGCAGTTCGTACAGGGATTGGGTCGCGAACACCGGGGAGCTGTTTTTT | CASSSYRDWVANTGELFF
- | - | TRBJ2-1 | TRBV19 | TGTGCCAGTAGTGGGAGGACGGGGGCCTACAATGAGCAGTTCTTC | CASSGRTGAYNEQFF
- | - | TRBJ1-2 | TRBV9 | TGTGCCAGCAGCGTAGGCGCGAAGTATGGCTACACCTTC | CASSVGAKYGYTF
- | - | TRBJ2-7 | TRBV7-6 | TGTGCCAGCAGCAAGGACTCTGGCGAGCAGTACTTC | CASSKDSGEQYF
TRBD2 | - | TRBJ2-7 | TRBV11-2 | TGTGCCAGCAGCTTTGGGACTAGCTTTTCCTACGAGCAGTACTTC | CASSFGTSFSYEQYF
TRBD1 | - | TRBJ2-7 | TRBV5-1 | TGCGCCAGCAGCTCGTCTCCGGGACAGGGGGCCTACGAGCAGTACTTC | CASSSSPGQGAYEQYF
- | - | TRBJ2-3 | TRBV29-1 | TGCAGCGTTGAAGACTCCTATAGACTCACGGATACGCAGTATTTT | CSVEDSYRLTDTQYF
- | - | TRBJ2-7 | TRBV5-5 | TGTGCCAGCAGCCCCGGGTCCTCCTACGAGCAGTACTTC | CASSPGSSYEQYF
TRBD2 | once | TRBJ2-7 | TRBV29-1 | TGCAGCGTTGAGGGACTAGCGGGAGGGCCTTACGAGCAGTACTTC | CSVEGLAGGPYEQYF
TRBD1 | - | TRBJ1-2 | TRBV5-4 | TGTGCCAGCAGCCTAAGACAGGGTTGGAACTATGGCTACACCTTC | CASSLRQGWNYGYTF
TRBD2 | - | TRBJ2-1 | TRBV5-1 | TGCGCCAGCAGCCCCCCCCTAGCGGGAGTCGTCGATGAGCAGTTCTTC | CASSPPLAGVVDEQFF
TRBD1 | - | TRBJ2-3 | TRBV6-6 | TGTGCCAGCAGTTACTCTCAGGGGGAATTAGAAGATACGCAGTATTTT | CASSYSQGELEDTQYF
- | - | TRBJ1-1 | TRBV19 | TGTGCCAGTAGTGCGGCAAGTGAAGCTTTCTTT | CASSAASEAFF
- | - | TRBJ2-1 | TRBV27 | TGTGCCAGCAGTTCCCTTGAAATAGGAGCGGCCTACAATGAGCAGTTCTTC | CASSSLEIGAAYNEQFF
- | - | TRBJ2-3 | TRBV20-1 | TGCAGTGCTAGAAGCTTAGATACGCAGTATTTT | CSARSLDTQYF
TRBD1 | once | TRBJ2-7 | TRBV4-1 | TGCGCCAGCAGCCAACTGGACAGGGTCTCCTACGAGCAGTACTTC | CASSQLDRVSYEQYF
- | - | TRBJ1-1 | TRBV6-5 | TGTGCCAGCAGCGGACAGTTGAACACTGAAGCTTTCTTT | CASSGQLNTEAFF
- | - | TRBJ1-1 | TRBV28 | TGTGCCAGCAAGGGGGGGCTAATGAACACTGAAGCTTTCTTT | CASKGGLMNTEAFF
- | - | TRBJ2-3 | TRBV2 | TGTGCCAGCAGTGAACAAGATACGCAGTATTTT | CASSEQDTQYF
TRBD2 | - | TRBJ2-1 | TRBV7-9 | TGTGCCAGCAGCCCGACGACTAGCGGGAGGCAACGAAATGAGCAGTTCTTC | CASSPTTSGRQRNEQFF
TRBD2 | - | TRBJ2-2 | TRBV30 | TGTGCCTGGACTAGCGGGAGTTGGAACACCGGGGAGCTGTTTTTT | CAWTSGSWNTGELFF
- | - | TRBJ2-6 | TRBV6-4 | TGTGCCAGCAGCCCGGGGGAGCCCGGGGCCAACGTCCTGACTTTC | CASSPGEPGANVLTF
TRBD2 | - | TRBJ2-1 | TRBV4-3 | TGCGCCAGCAGCCAAGATTCCAGCGGGAGGGCCAGTGAGCAGTTCTTC | CASSQDSSGRASEQFF
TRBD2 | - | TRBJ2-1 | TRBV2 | TGTGCCAGCAGTGAGGGGTGGTTGGGGGGACTAGCGTCGTACAATGAGCAGTTCTTC | CASSEGWLGGLASYNEQFF
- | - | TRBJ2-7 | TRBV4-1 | TGCGCCAGCAGCCAAGAGTTAACCAGGGACGAGCAGTACTTC | CASSQELTRDEQYF